This T cell receptor beta chain was captured in a study of blood T cell repertoires in COVID-19. Some clones are missing from TCRdb's copy, which holds only in-frame ones; the method was immunoSEQ multiplex PCR. Of fewer than 65,000 clones in the sample, roughly 89% were seen once. The germline V and J ends were trimmed by 4 bases and 2 bases, with 17 bases remaining between them. Germline CDR1 SGHRS, CDR2 YFSETQ. The CDR3 is made up of 16 amino acids. Sequences were obtained from peripheral blood. This receptor was obtained from a woman older than 75 with acute or convalescent COVID-19. V gene TRBV5-1 combines with J gene TRBJ2-3; a possible D gene is TRBD1 (6 bases). The DNA of the CDR3 is TGCGCCAGCAGCCCCTGGATGGACAGCACCACAGATACGCAGTATTTT. Translated, it gives CASSPWMDSTTDTQYF.